A selection of T cell receptor beta chains follows, all from one sample in a study of T cell responses to AZD1222 COVID-19 vaccine. Profiling relied on immunoSEQ multiplex PCR, and the TCRdb table lists in-frame clones only, not all of them. The sample records fewer than 150,000 clones, over 85% being singletons. The starting material was peripheral blood, obtained on day 0 of AZD1222 vaccination. These receptors were taken from an adult in good health. CDR3s include the opening cysteine and the closing phenylalanine or tryptophan. Fields, in order: clone size, D gene, J gene, V gene, CDR3 DNA, CDR3 protein. The D gene is left open where the match is weak. Where a row states a size, it is once, few, many or the class of an expanded clone; other rows omit it.

-,-,TRBJ2-7,TRBV11-2,TGTGCCAGCAGCTTTGATCTGACTAACTCCTACGAGCAGTACTTC,CASSFDLTNSYEQYF
-,-,TRBJ1-1,TRBV4-3,TGCGCCAGCAGCCATACAACAGTTAACACTGAAGCTTTCTTT,CASSHTTVNTEAFF
-,-,TRBJ2-3,TRBV6-5,TGTGCCAGCACATTCCTAGGCACAGATACGCAGTATTTT,CASTFLGTDTQYF
-,TRBD1,TRBJ1-2,TRBV2,TGTGCCAGCAGTAATAAGGGACAGGCCTATGGCTACACCTTC,CASSNKGQAYGYTF
-,TRBD1,TRBJ1-1,TRBV29-1,TGCAGCGCCTGGACAGGAGGGGACACTGAAGCTTTCTTT,CSAWTGGDTEAFF
-,-,TRBJ1-1,TRBV7-3,TGTGCCAGCAGCTATGAATGGAACACTGAAGCTTTCTTT,CASSYEWNTEAFF
-,TRBD1,TRBJ2-7,TRBV13,TGTGCCAGCAGTGATCAGGGGGCCTACGAGCAGTACTTC,CASSDQGAYEQYF
-,TRBD1,TRBJ2-5,TRBV6-5,TGTGCCAGCATGGGACAGGGGGCGGGCAGAGAGACCCAGTACTTC,CASMGQGAGRETQYF
-,-,TRBJ1-2,TRBV6-5,TGTGCCAGCAGGGACCGATCCATCTATGGCTACACCTTC,CASRDRSIYGYTF
few,-,TRBJ2-7,TRBV9,TGTGCCAGCAGCTTCAGCGACAGGTTGGGGAAATACGAGCAGTACTTC,CASSFSDRLGKYEQYF
-,-,TRBJ1-6,TRBV6-5,TGTGCCAGCAGTTACGCGGGGCGCGGTAATTCACCCCTCCACTTT,CASSYAGRGNSPLHF
-,-,TRBJ2-4,TRBV4-2,TGTGCCAGCAGCCAAGAACAGCGTTCAAACATTCAGTACTTC,CASSQEQRSNIQYF
-,TRBD1,TRBJ2-1,TRBV12-3/TRBV12-4,TGTGCCAGCAGTTTAGCGACAGGGAGAGAGCAGTTCTTC,CASSLATGREQFF
-,TRBD2,TRBJ2-1,TRBV11-2,TGTGCCAGCAGCTTGGGCAGGCGGGAGCGTGGCTACAATGAGCAGTTCTTC,CASSLGRRERGYNEQFF
-,-,TRBJ1-1,TRBV19,TGTGCCAGTAGTATGTGGCAGACTGAAGCTTTCTTT,CASSMWQTEAFF
-,TRBD1,TRBJ1-5,TRBV28,TGTGCCAGCAGATCAACCGGGACAGGGTTTCAGGGCAATCAGCCCCAGCATTTT,CASRSTGTGFQGNQPQHF